The 2 T cell receptor beta chains presented below share a single source sample, sequenced in a study of T-cell memory formation after mild COVID-19. One entry per CDR3 protein results from TCRdb running MiXCR on the 5' RACE reads. The sample holds roughly 450,000 distinct CDR3 sequences, over 15% seen once. Sequenced sample: PBMCs or a T cell subset sorted from them (not recorded which). These receptors came from a young man who had mild COVID-19 (a few samples of this study predate the infection). Cell type and time point are not known.

This sequence joins TRBV25-1 and TRBJ2-5; TRBD2 matches 11 bases. V was pared by 3 bases and J by 1 base, with 7 bases of the junction left unmatched. The CDR3 is 17 residues long. Germline-derived CDR1 and CDR2 are MGHDK and SYGVNS. CDR3 residues: CASSEGTSGRLQETQYF. The CDR3 DNA follows: TGTGCCAGCAGTGAGGGGACTAGCGGAAGACTCCAAGAGACCCAGTACTTC.

This clonotype was observed a handful of times. The J gene is TRBJ2-6, the V gene TRBV4-2, with TRBD1 matching 8 bases. With V trimmed by 3 bases and J by 1 base, 8 bases remained unmatched. Per germline, CDR1 LGHNA and CDR2 YNFKEQ. CDR3 length: 18 amino acids. In nucleotides, the CDR3 is TGTGCCAGCAGCCAGTTCCGGGACAGGTCTTCTGGGGCCAACGTCCTGACTTTC. Its protein is CASSQFRDRSSGANVLTF.